A selection of T cell receptor beta chains follows, all from one sample in a study of T cells in Graves' hyperthyroidism and ophthalmopathy. TCRdb redid the calling of the multiplex PCR reads with MiXCR, one entry per CDR3 protein. The sample carries 450,000 to 600,000 distinct CDR3 sequences, around 15% recorded once. The specimen sequenced was blood. These receptors were collected from a woman aged 35 to 49 with Graves' hyperthyroidism. Each CDR3 is given with its conserved first and last residue. Each record gives: J gene, D gene, V gene, clone size, CDR3 DNA, CDR3 protein. A D gene is named only where the DNA matches it firmly. Not every row has a clone size; where given, it reads once, few, many or a size class.

TRBJ2-7 | - | TRBV29-1 | few | TGCAGCGTCAAAGGGGGGACCGGGACAGATTACTCCTACGAGCAGTACTTC | CSVKGGTGTDYSYEQYF
TRBJ1-2 | - | TRBV2 | - | TGTGCCAGCAGCGGCGATCCGAACTATGGCTACACCTTC | CASSGDPNYGYTF
TRBJ2-7 | - | TRBV6-1 | many | TGTGCCAGCAGTGAGGAGGACGGCGAGCAGTACTTC | CASSEEDGEQYF
TRBJ2-7 | TRBD1 | TRBV29-1 | many | TGCAGCGTCAAGTCCGGGACAGGGAACTACGAGCAGTACTTC | CSVKSGTGNYEQYF
TRBJ2-1 | TRBD2 | TRBV6-1 | - | TGTGCCAGCAGCCAAGAATCCCATGGACTAGCGGGAGTAAATGAGCAGTTCTTC | CASSQESHGLAGVNEQFF
TRBJ2-3 | - | TRBV12-3/TRBV12-4 | many | TGTGCCAGCAGTTTCGTGGACGTGGGGCAAGTTACAGATACGCAGTATTTT | CASSFVDVGQVTDTQYF
TRBJ1-1 | TRBD1 | TRBV5-8 | - | TGTGCCAGCAGTTGGACAGGAATGAACACTGAAGCTTTCTTT | CASSWTGMNTEAFF
TRBJ1-3 | - | TRBV15 | few | TGTGCCACCAGCCCCCATCAGGGGAAGGGCCTGGTTTTGTCATCTGGAAACACCATATATTTT | CATSPHQGKGLVLSSGNTIYF
TRBJ1-4 | - | TRBV28 | few | TGTGCCAGCAGGGGCTTGGGGACCTATGAAAAACTGTTTTTT | CASRGLGTYEKLFF
TRBJ2-3 | TRBD2 | TRBV20-1 | - | TGCAGTGCAGGGGCTAGCGGGAGGGTGGATACGCAGTATTTT | CSAGASGRVDTQYF